A single sample gave rise to the 32 T cell receptor beta chains below, sequenced in a study of T cell responses to AZD1222 COVID-19 vaccine. Sequenced by immunoSEQ multiplex PCR; TCRdb stores in-frame clones only, minus some. Here the sample spans 90,000 to 120,000 clones, 70% to 90% being singletons. This specimen was peripheral blood, taken 28 days after the second AZD1222 dose. The receptors shown here come from an adult who received the AZD1222 COVID-19 vaccine.

This clone was found a few times. The gene calls are TRBV29-1 and TRBJ1-2; D gene uncertain. CDR3 length: 12 amino acids. Trimming removed 0 bases at V and 4 bases at J, with 6 bases between. CDR1 is SQVTM and CDR2 is ANQGSEA in the germline V gene. The DNA of the CDR3 is TGCAGCGTTGAAGAACTCGGCTATGGCTACACCTTC. Its protein is CSVEELGYGYTF. Complete variable domain (other parts from reference TRBV29-1 and TRBJ1-2): SAVISQKPSRDICQRGTSLTIQCQVDSQVTMMFWYRQQPGQSLTLIATANQGSEATYESGFVIDKFPISRPNLTFSTLTVSNMSPEDSSIYLCSVEELGYGYTFGSGTRLTVV.

The CDR3 here is CASRAQASNSPLHF. CDR3 coding DNA: TGTGCCAGCAGGGCTCAGGCCTCGAATTCACCCCTCCACTTT. The chain couples TRBV27 to TRBJ1-6, with D uncertain. The CDR3 length is 14 residues. V was clipped by 6 bases and J by 7 bases, with 13 bases between them. Germline CDR1 is MNHEY and CDR2 is SMNVEV (reference sequence).

The J gene is TRBJ1-6, the V gene TRBV13, with a possible D match to TRBD1 (6 bases). V lost 5 bases to trimming and J lost 0 bases, with 8 bases between them. This CDR3 contains 15 residues. CDR1 PRHDT and CDR2 FYEKMQ come from the germline V gene (reference sequence). As DNA, the CDR3 is TGTGCCAGCAGCGCGACAGGCTCCTATAATTCACCCCTCCACTTT. Translation gives CASSATGSYNSPLHF.

The CDR3 spells CASSLVPGGGTNYGYTF. The CDR3 coding sequence is TGTGCCAGCAGCTTAGTTCCAGGGGGGGGAACTAACTATGGCTACACCTTC. The V call is TRBV11-2, the J call TRBJ1-2; 7 bases match TRBD1. This CDR3 is 17 amino acids long. V lost 1 base and J lost 0; bases outside the gene matches: 8. Germline CDR1 reads SGHAT; CDR2 reads FQNNGV.

The gene calls are TRBV2 and TRBJ1-3; D is perhaps TRBD1 (6 bases). V lost 2 bases, J lost 2 bases, and 10 bases lay in between. The CDR3 has 15 amino acids. Germline V CDR1 and CDR2: SNHLY, FYNNEI. The CDR3, as DNA: TGTGCCAGCAGTGAAAATGCAGGGGCTGGAAACACCATATATTTT. Translation gives CASSENAGAGNTIYF. Full variable domain (rest looked up from reference TRBV2 and TRBJ1-3): EPEVTQTPSHQVTQMGQEVILRCVPISNHLYFYWYRQILGQKVEFLVSFYNNEISEKSEIFDDQFSVERPDGSNFTLKIRSTKLEDSAMYFCASSENAGAGNTIYFGEGSWLTVV.

The chain links TRBV4-2 to TRBJ2-2, with unresolved D. From germline, CDR1 is LGHNA and CDR2 YNFKEQ. This CDR3 has 14 residues. V was shortened by 1 base and J by 6 bases, with 9 bases between the two germline ends. CDR3 protein: CASSQASVSGELFF. The CDR3 DNA is TGTGCCAGCAGCCAAGCCTCCGTGTCCGGGGAGCTGTTTTTT.

This chain joins TRBV2 and TRBJ1-2, with 7 bases aligning to TRBD1. After removal of 6 bases from V and 4 bases from J, the junction contained 11 bases not matched to a gene. Looked up from germline, CDR1 is SNHLY and CDR2 is FYNNEI. This CDR3 region has 15 residues. CDR3 loop: CASRLTTGISYGYTF. As DNA, the CDR3 is TGTGCCAGCAGACTCACGACAGGGATTTCCTATGGCTACACCTTC. The full variable domain, completed using reference TRBV2 and TRBJ1-2, is EPEVTQTPSHQVTQMGQEVILRCVPISNHLYFYWYRQILGQKVEFLVSFYNNEISEKSEIFDDQFSVERPDGSNFTLKIRSTKLEDSAMYFCASRLTTGISYGYTFGSGTRLTVV.

This sequence joins TRBV20-1 and TRBJ2-7; tentative D call: TRBD2 (6 bases). This CDR3 comprises 15 residues. Trimming cost V 3 bases and J 3 bases, with 18 bases left between them. Germline CDR1 is DFQATT and CDR2 is SNEGSKA (reference sequence). The CDR3 DNA reads TGCAGTGCTAGTGAGCCCAGGGCCGGGGGCTACGAGCAGTACTTC. Encoded protein: CSASEPRAGGYEQYF.

The chain is built from TRBV7-9 and TRBJ2-7; TRBD1 agrees at 9 bases. The CDR3 runs to 15 residues. Trimming cost V 4 bases and J 3 bases; bases outside gene matches: 7. In germline, CDR1 is SEHNR, CDR2 FQNEAQ (reference sequence). CDR3 region: CASSSLGQGLYEQYF. CDR3 nucleotides: TGTGCCAGCAGCTCCTTAGGACAGGGGCTCTACGAGCAGTACTTC.

This chain joins TRBV7-8 and TRBJ2-5; 9 bases map to TRBD2. Germline V gene lookup returns CDR1 SGHVS and CDR2 FQNEAQ. The J segment lost 5 bases and the V segment lost 7 bases, leaving 14 bases of the junction unmatched. CDR3 size: 16 residues. The CDR3 spells CASIPRRGGGRETQYF. The CDR3 DNA is TGTGCCAGCATCCCCCGGCGGGGGGGAGGCAGGGAGACCCAGTACTTC.

The chain carries TRBV24-1 and TRBJ2-7; the D is unclear. The V end was cut by 3 bases, the J end by 1 base, with 9 bases between. CDR1 KGHDR and CDR2 SFDVKD come from the germline V gene. CDR3 length equals 14 residues. This CDR3 is CATSDPTESYEQYF. The CDR3 bases are TGTGCCACCAGTGATCCGACCGAATCCTACGAGCAGTACTTC.

The chain links TRBV6-5 to TRBJ1-1; the D is unclear. V was trimmed by 2 bases and J by 0 bases, leaving 7 bases between them. The germline CDR1 and CDR2 sequences are MNHEY and SVGAGI. There are 14 residues in the CDR3. CDR3 sequence (DNA): TGTGCCAGCAGTTACGGGCAGTTGAACACTGAAGCTTTCTTT. It translates to CASSYGQLNTEAFF.

This clone occurred once. This CDR3 is CASSQDSGAGTGNTIYF. The DNA for the CDR3 is TGTGCCAGCAGCCAAGATAGCGGAGCAGGAACTGGAAACACCATATATTTT. The V and J genes are TRBV4-2 and TRBJ1-3; D remains unclear. CDR1 and CDR2 (germline): LGHNA, YNFKEQ. V was pared by 0 bases and J by 2 bases, with 14 bases between. The CDR3 length is 17 residues.

This chain uses TRBV6-5 with TRBJ1-3, with D tentatively TRBD1 (5 bases). The V and J ends lost 0 bases and 4 bases respectively, with 13 bases between them. The CDR3 totals 16 residues. Germline CDR1 and CDR2: MNHEY and SVGAGI. The CDR3 bases are TGTGCCAGCAGTTACTCGGACACCCCACAGGGAAACACCATATATTTT. Amino acid sequence: CASSYSDTPQGNTIYF.

The chain employs TRBV28 and TRBJ2-7; D may correspond to TRBD1 or TRBD2 (6 bases each). Trimming removed 4 bases at V and 1 base at J, with 17 bases between. The germline gives CDR1 MDHEN, CDR2 SYDVKM. CDR3 length: 16 amino acids. The CDR3 coding sequence is TGTGCCAGCAGTTCCCCCGGGGGCCCCTTGTCCTACGAGCAGTACTTC. Its protein product is CASSSPGGPLSYEQYF.

The chain recombines TRBV6-5 with TRBJ1-1; perhaps TRBD1 as D (5 bases). The CDR3 covers 14 residues. V lost 6 bases to trimming and J lost 0 bases, with 11 bases between them. From germline, CDR1 is MNHEY and CDR2 SVGAGI. This CDR3 reads CASSLGGMNTEAFF. CDR3 in DNA: TGTGCCAGCAGCTTGGGGGGAATGAACACTGAAGCTTTCTTT.

The gene calls are TRBV3-1 (or the pseudogene TRBV3-2) and TRBJ2-5, with TRBD2 matching over 7 bases. The CDR3 is made up of 14 amino acids. CDR1 and CDR2 from the germline V gene are LGHDT and YNNKEL (reference sequence). The J segment lost 3 bases and the V segment lost 3 bases, leaving 4 bases of the junction unmatched. For the CDR3, the DNA is TGTGCCAGCAGCCATGGTGGGAGGGAAGAGACCCAGTACTTC. Translating gives CASSHGGREETQYF.

The chain links TRBV5-1 to TRBJ2-3, with D possibly TRBD2 on 6 matching bases. Trimming pared 1 base from V and 6 bases from J, leaving 9 bases between. The CDR3 length is 13 residues. CDR1 and CDR2 from the germline V gene are SGHRS and YFSETQ. The CDR3 here is CASSLYGGDTQYF. In DNA, the CDR3 is TGCGCCAGCAGCTTGTACGGGGGTGATACGCAGTATTTT.

As regards this clone: Distinct nucleotide sequences in the sample also encode this CDR3. The chain carries TRBV11-2 and TRBJ2-7; TRBD1 might be the D (6 bases). V was clipped by 5 bases and J by 3 bases, with 14 bases between them. Per germline, CDR1 SGHAT and CDR2 FQNNGV. The CDR3 loop spans 14 amino acids. The CDR3 reads CASSTPQGRYEQYF. CDR3 coding DNA: TGTGCCAGCAGCACTCCACAGGGACGCTACGAGCAGTACTTC.

V and J are TRBV5-1 and TRBJ2-3, with 9 bases matching TRBD1. V shed 4 bases and J 1 base; nucleotides not matched to a gene: 4. This CDR3 region has 15 residues. Germline V lookup: CDR1 SGHRS, CDR2 YFSETQ. The CDR3 DNA reads as TGCGCCAGCAGCGTGGGACAGGGCGGCACAGATACGCAGTATTTT. Its translation is CASSVGQGGTDTQYF.

The sample holds one count of this clone. This chain joins TRBV11-2 and TRBJ1-4; D is possibly TRBD1 (6 bases). The CDR3 consists of 15 residues. Germline CDR1 is SGHAT and CDR2 is FQNNGV. The V end was cut by 1 base, the J end by 7 bases, with 13 bases between. CDR3 residues: CASSLAGRGSEKLFF. CDR3 coding DNA: TGTGCCAGCAGCTTAGCGGGCAGGGGAAGTGAAAAACTGTTTTTT.

This chain connects TRBV7-2 to TRBJ1-6, with D possibly matching TRBD1 (5 bases). The CDR3 extends over 14 amino acids. V dropped 1 base and J dropped 10 bases, with 11 bases sitting between them. Germline V gene lookup returns CDR1 SGHTA and CDR2 FQGNSA. The DNA for the CDR3 is TGTGCCAGCAGCTTAGGGGGGGGAATGTCACCCCTCCACTTT. Amino acid sequence: CASSLGGGMSPLHF.

The chain links TRBV3-1 (or the pseudogene TRBV3-2) to TRBJ1-2; D is undetermined. The CDR3 covers 13 residues. Germline assignment: CDR1 LGHDT and CDR2 YNNKEL (reference sequence). Trimming removed 2 bases at V and 8 bases at J, with 12 bases between. CDR3 sequence: CASSQRGAGGYTF. The CDR3 region has the DNA TGTGCCAGCAGCCAACGGGGTGCAGGCGGCTACACCTTC.

In its sample, this clone was seen a few times. This chain links TRBV11-2 with TRBJ2-2; the D is unclear. CDR3 size: 13 residues. Trimming left V 0 bases short and J 6 bases short, with 5 bases between. Germline CDR1 and CDR2: SGHAT and FQNNGV. CDR3: CASSLDGSGELFF. The CDR3 DNA reads as TGTGCCAGCAGCTTAGATGGCTCCGGGGAGCTGTTTTTT.

This clone was seen a single time. The chain couples TRBV19 to TRBJ1-5; TRBD1 aligns across 9 bases. Per the germline V gene, CDR1 is LNHDA and CDR2 is SQIVND (reference sequence). This CDR3 has 19 residues. V lost 3 bases to trimming and J lost 2 bases; unmatched junction nucleotides: 14. CDR3 sequence: CASSIRGQGPNLGNQPQHF. The CDR3 coding sequence is TGTGCCAGTAGTATCAGGGGACAGGGTCCTAATTTGGGCAATCAGCCCCAGCATTTT.

The genes are TRBV11-2 and TRBJ1-1, with D maybe TRBD1 (6 bases). The CDR3 is 14 amino acids. Between the trimmed V and J ends, which lost 4 bases and 2 bases, there was a span of 11 bases. Germline-derived CDR1 and CDR2 are SGHAT and FQNNGV. The DNA for the CDR3 is TGTGCCAGCAGCTCGGGACATTATAACACTGAAGCTTTCTTT. This codes for CASSSGHYNTEAFF. Full variable domain (remainder filled in from reference TRBV11-2 and TRBJ1-1): EAGVAQSPRYKIIEKRQSVAFWCNPISGHATLYWYQQILGQGPKLLIQFQNNGVVDDSQLPKDRFSAERLKGVDSTLKIQPAKLEDSAVYLCASSSGHYNTEAFFGQGTRLTVV.

V gene TRBV7-9 combines with J gene TRBJ1-1, with unresolved D. Trimming shortened V by 5 bases and J by 6 bases, and 13 bases separated the two germline ends. Germline lookup yields CDR1 SEHNR and CDR2 FQNEAQ (reference sequence). CDR3 length equals 13 residues. Here the CDR3 DNA reads TGTGCCAGCAGCCCCCAGAGCCGGTCTGAAGCTTTCTTT. Translated: CASSPQSRSEAFF.

The rearrangement uses TRBV4-1 and TRBJ2-1; D is perhaps TRBD1 or TRBD2 (5 bases each). The CDR3 is 16 amino acids. Trimming left V 4 bases short and J 3 bases short, with 16 bases between. Germline V lookup: CDR1 MGHRA, CDR2 YSYEKL. For the CDR3, the DNA is TGCGCCAGCAGCCTGAAAAGGGACGGACTCTACAATGAGCAGTTCTTC. As protein: CASSLKRDGLYNEQFF.

The chain uses TRBV6-5 and TRBJ1-2; D gene ambiguous. The germline V and J ends were trimmed by 0 bases and 5 bases, with 10 bases remaining between them. CDR3 length equals 14 residues. CDR1 and CDR2 from the germline V gene are MNHEY and SVGAGI. This chain's CDR3 is CASSYSSGIYGYTF. The CDR3 DNA sequence: TGTGCCAGCAGTTACTCATCCGGGATTTATGGCTACACCTTC.

The J gene is TRBJ1-2, the V gene TRBV3-1 (or the pseudogene TRBV3-2); D gene ambiguous. The CDR3 totals 14 residues. Trimming took off 0 bases at V and 5 bases at J, with 10 bases between the two ends. The germline CDR1 and CDR2 sequences are LGHDT and YNNKEL (reference sequence). The CDR3 loop reads CASSQDSGAYGYTF. In DNA form, the CDR3 reads TGTGCCAGCAGCCAAGATTCGGGAGCGTATGGCTACACCTTC.

V gene TRBV30 combines with J gene TRBJ1-4, with D maybe TRBD1 (6 bases). Germline V gene data show CDR1 as GTSNPN and CDR2 as SVGIG (reference sequence). Trimming left V 0 bases short and J 8 bases short, with 10 bases between. The CDR3 has 13 residues. The DNA for the CDR3 is TGTGCCTGGAGTGTACAGGGCGGCGAAAAACTGTTTTTT. This codes for CAWSVQGGEKLFF.

The J gene is TRBJ1-1, the V gene TRBV4-1; tentatively, D is TRBD1 (6 bases). The CDR3 is 15 amino acids. CDR1 is MGHRA and CDR2 is YSYEKL in the germline V gene. V lost 1 base to trimming and J lost 6 bases, with 15 bases between them. The CDR3 is CASSQGFKGGPEAFF. The CDR3 coding sequence is TGCGCCAGCAGCCAAGGGTTTAAAGGGGGGCCTGAAGCTTTCTTT.